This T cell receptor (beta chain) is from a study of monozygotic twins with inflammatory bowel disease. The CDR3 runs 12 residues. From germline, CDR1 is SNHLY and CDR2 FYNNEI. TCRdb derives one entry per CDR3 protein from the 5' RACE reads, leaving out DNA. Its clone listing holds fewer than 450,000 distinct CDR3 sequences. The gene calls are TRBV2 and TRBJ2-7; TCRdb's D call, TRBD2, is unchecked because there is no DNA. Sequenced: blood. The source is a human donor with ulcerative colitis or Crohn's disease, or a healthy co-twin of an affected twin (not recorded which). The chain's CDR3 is CALAAVTYEQYF.